The clone carrying this TCR beta chain was seen only a few times. The antigen remains undetermined. Germline CDR1 reads LGHNA; CDR2 reads YSLEER. V lost 0 bases to trimming and J lost 1 base, with 9 bases between them. The CDR3 sequence is 15 residues long. These data are taken from a study of cytomegalovirus exposure and HLA in healthy donors. Study context: A preliminary data release comprised about 85 million unique TCRs obtained from HLA-typed donors.

Study-wide results and limits: As a later analysis showed, a missense DCLRE1C variant was linked to trimming of TCR beta V- and J-genes.

PCR employed 60 Vbeta and 13 Jbeta primers. Here immunoSEQ multiplex PCR was the method, and the copy in TCRdb shows in-frame clones only, minus some. This sample has 80,000 to 95,000 clones; about 75% occur once, and the top ten carry 6%. The chain links TRBV4-3 to TRBJ2-5; unclear D gene. The specimen was PBMCs. The sequence was obtained from a female donor in good health and CMV-seronegative. The CDR3 DNA follows: TGCGCCAGCAGCCAAGAGGCCCTCGCCCAAGAGACCCAGTACTTC. It specifies CASSQEALAQETQYF.